This T cell receptor beta chain was profiled in a study of blood T cell repertoires in COVID-19. Study in general: Acute and convalescent COVID-19 specimens originated in the United States, Italy and Spain. Sources were T cells, B-cell-depleted T cells, or PBMCs; the material itself was cDNA or gDNA.

Recruited during active infection, patients (from Seattle) were subsequently followed longitudinally. Authors' processing steps: Counts of nucleated cells, estimated from reference gene primer amplification, were obtained. Sequencing used immunoSEQ multiplex PCR; TCRdb keeps in-frame clones, though not all of them. The V and J calls and clone size are taken from that table; D and trimming were inferred from the DNA. The sample yields 250,000 to 300,000 clones, around nine tenths seen once. J was trimmed by 3 bases and V by 4 bases; bases with no gene match: 8. This CDR3 comprises 17 residues. The germline CDR1 and CDR2 sequences are MDHEN and SYDVKM.

The sequence was obtained from a woman in her 70s with COVID-19, enrolled during active disease. The specimen was peripheral blood. The chain joins TRBV28 to TRBJ1-3; 11 nucleotides align to TRBD1. In nucleotides, the CDR3 is TGTGCCAGCAGTTCCCCGTTGGGACAGGGGGTTGGAAACACCATATATTTT. This encodes CASSSPLGQGVGNTIYF.